These 2 T cell receptor beta chains came from one sample sequenced in a study of lymphopenia after photon versus proton radiotherapy. The assay was immunoSEQ multiplex PCR, and TCRdb's table has in-frame clones only and misses some. The table shows 50,000 to 60,000 clones, with roughly nine tenths occurring only once. Sequences were derived from peripheral blood, sampled from a patient treated with photon-based radiotherapy. All receptors derive from a woman aged 40 to 50 with cholangiocarcinoma.

This chain uses TRBV9 with TRBJ1-5, with no clear D. CDR3 size: 13 residues. Trimming left V 0 bases short and J 4 bases short, with 5 bases between. Germline CDR1 reads SGDLS; CDR2 reads YYNGEE. The chain's CDR3 is CASSVDPNQPQHF. The DNA for the CDR3 is TGTGCCAGCAGCGTAGATCCGAATCAGCCCCAGCATTTT.

This clone appeared a single time. For the CDR3, the DNA is TGTGCCAGCAGCTTAGTGGGGACAATAACCGATGAATACACTGAAGCTTTCTTT. It encodes CASSLVGTITDEYTEAFF. This rearrangement joins TRBV7-8 to TRBJ1-1, with D possibly being TRBD1 (6 bases). The germline V and J ends were trimmed by 1 base and 3 bases, with 21 bases remaining between them. The CDR3 is 18 amino acids. In germline, CDR1 is SGHVS, CDR2 FQNEAQ. Supplemented by reference TRBV7-8 and TRBJ1-1, the full variable domain reads GAGVSQSPRYKVAKRGQDVALRCDPISGHVSLFWYQQALGQGPEFLTYFQNEAQLDKSGLPSDRFFAERPEGSVSTLKIQRTQQEDSAVYLCASSLVGTITDEYTEAFFGQGTRLTVV.